This T cell receptor (beta chain) was retrieved from a study of PD-1 blockade in classical Hodgkin lymphoma. This clone was seen a single time. Exposure to brentuximab vedotin varied, and each patient had relapsed following autologous stem cell transplantation. Best outcomes ranged across complete response, partial response and progressive disease. Some clones are missing from TCRdb's copy, which holds only in-frame ones; the method was immunoSEQ multiplex PCR. This sample yields more than 30,000 clones, of which roughly 80% are seen a single time; around 30% belongs to the top ten. Deletions cut 2 bases from V and 3 bases from J, with 10 bases between. Per the germline V gene, CDR1 is PRHDT and CDR2 is FYEKMQ (reference sequence). This CDR3 spans 14 amino acids.

The sample here was peripheral blood mononuclear cells (PBMCs), taken at baseline. V gene TRBV13 combines with J gene TRBJ1-2, with a tentative D call TRBD1 (6 bases). The sequence was collected from a human donor with classical Hodgkin lymphoma. This CDR3 is CASSLFSGDYGYTF. The CDR3 DNA is TGTGCCAGCAGCTTATTTTCAGGGGACTATGGCTACACCTTC.